Only a few counts were recorded for the clone carrying this T cell receptor (beta chain). Antigen: not known. Separate cDNA molecules each had unique molecular identifiers attached to them. Using its own MiXCR run on the 5' RACE reads, TCRdb lists one record per CDR3 protein. The sample includes roughly 66,000 distinct CDR3 sequences, approximately 10% of them seen just once. This CDR3 has 15 residues. From germline, CDR1 is SGHDT and CDR2 YYEEEE. The V end lost 0 bases, the J end lost 4 bases, and 13 bases lay between the germline ends. These data are taken from a study of early T cells in non-severe SARS-CoV-2 infection. For the study at large: Chains were unpaired, as sequencing was done on bulk RNA from unsorted whole blood. General study findings and limits: Sequences matched to VDJdb favored anti-spike CD8 responses, while private and CD4 specificities were missed.

The J gene is TRBJ1-2, the V gene TRBV5-6, with no clear D. Material: whole blood. The clonotype comes from an adult who was a healthcare worker with PCR-confirmed SARS-CoV-2 infection or an uninfected control (not recorded which). CDR3 bases: TGTGCCAGCAGCTTGGCCGGGCTTAAGCCCTATGGCTACACCTTC. Its translation: CASSLAGLKPYGYTF.